The source of this T cell receptor (beta chain) is a study of T cells in Graves' hyperthyroidism and ophthalmopathy. General study points: The model forecast ophthalmopathy, anticipating it by a median roughly 6.3 months before onset. Blood also showed most of the thyroid clonotypes that were expanded above 0.001.

This CDR3 contains 17 residues. V lost 5 bases, J lost 4 bases, and 11 bases stayed unmatched. This clonotype occurred a few times. Its antigen is not known. RNA transcripts served as the template for amplifying TCR beta CDR3 regions. HTBI primers were used for first-round RT-PCR of the TCR CDR3. Via MiXCR, TCRdb re-called the multiplex PCR reads, giving one row per CDR3 protein. This table holds about 480,000 distinct CDR3 sequences, approximately 25% found once. This TCR came from a woman younger than 45 with Graves' ophthalmopathy. The chain recombines TRBV12-3 or TRBV12-4 with TRBJ1-5; 10 bases align to TRBD1. The sequencing sample was made of blood. CDR3 bases: TGTGCCAGCAGTCCGCCCTCGTCGGGACAGGGGAATCAGCCCCAGCATTTT. Protein sequence: CASSPPSSGQGNQPQHF.